This is a list of T cell receptor beta chains from one sample in a study of human T cells and chemical hapten exposure. TCRdb reanalysed the RACE reads using MiXCR and keeps one entry per CDR3 protein. The profile shows some 250,000 distinct CDR3 sequences, 7.7% of them singletons. The sample was whole blood, taken in connection with sensitization to the hapten diphenylcyclopropenone (DPC). The source of these receptors is a man aged 18 to 30 with alopecia areata. Some clones in this sample may be carry-over from other donors' samples. CDR3s include the opening cysteine and the closing phenylalanine or tryptophan. The D gene is left open where the match is weak. The size of a clone is reported for some rows only, either as once, few or many, or as a class for expanded clones.

D gene,J gene,clone size,V gene,CDR3 protein,CDR3 DNA
.,TRBJ2-2,many,TRBV6-5,CASRFRDPGAGELFF,TGTGCCAGCAGGTTCCGGGACCCCGGGGCCGGGGAGCTGTTTTTT
.,TRBJ1-6,few,TRBV5-1,CASSLEAADNSPLHF,TGCGCCAGCAGCTTGGAGGCAGCAGATAATTCACCCCTCCACTTT
TRBD1,TRBJ1-3,.,TRBV2,CASSRTGTGKLNSGNTIYF,TGTGCCAGCAGTCGGACCGGGACAGGAAAGCTTAACTCTGGAAACACCATATATTTT
TRBD1,TRBJ1-4,many,TRBV6-1,CASSEKGGTGETKLFF,TGTGCCAGCAGTGAAAAAGGGGGGACAGGGGAGACAAAACTGTTTTTT
.,TRBJ2-5,few,TRBV4-3,CASSQYKYQETQYF,TGCGCCAGCAGCCAATACAAGTACCAAGAGACCCAGTACTTC
.,TRBJ2-3,.,TRBV7-8,CASSSSRSTDTQYF,TGTGCCAGCAGCTCCTCCCGGAGCACAGATACGCAGTATTTT
.,TRBJ2-2,.,TRBV5-1,CASSLAQRGNTGELFF,TGCGCCAGCAGCTTGGCCCAACGGGGGAACACCGGGGAGCTGTTTTTT
.,TRBJ2-7,many,TRBV5-1,CASSFRGEQYF,TGCGCCAGCAGCTTCAGAGGGGAGCAGTACTTC
.,TRBJ2-3,.,TRBV12-5,CASGPGTSTDTQYF,TGTGCTAGTGGCCCCGGGACAAGCACAGATACGCAGTATTTT
.,TRBJ1-4,.,TRBV5-1,CASSLAGTDQEKLFF,TGCGCCAGCAGCTTGGCCGGGACCGATCAAGAAAAACTGTTTTTT
.,TRBJ1-6,few,TRBV4-2,CASSQDQLGFNSPLHF,TGTGCCAGCAGCCAAGATCAGCTAGGGTTTAATTCACCCCTCCACTTT
.,TRBJ1-4,few,TRBV10-3,CAISETLRTSTATNEKLFF,TGTGCCATCAGTGAGACCTTACGGACGTCCACTGCAACTAATGAAAAACTGTTTTTT
.,TRBJ2-5,many,TRBV29-1,CSVVSRKQETQYF,TGCAGCGTTGTTAGTAGGAAACAAGAGACCCAGTACTTC
.,TRBJ2-7,.,TRBV5-1,CASSLQGLYEQYF,TGCGCCAGCAGCTTGCAGGGTTTATACGAGCAGTACTTC
TRBD1,TRBJ1-2,many,TRBV2,CASSEPGQGVIDYGYTF,TGTGCCAGCAGTGAACCTGGACAGGGGGTTATAGACTATGGCTACACCTTC
.,TRBJ1-2,few,TRBV27,CASRKEDKSYTF,TGTGCCAGCAGAAAAGAGGACAAGAGCTACACCTTC
TRBD1,TRBJ1-1,few,TRBV12-3/TRBV12-4,CASSQRGQGTEAFF,TGTGCCAGCAGCCAAAGGGGGCAGGGCACTGAAGCTTTCTTT
.,TRBJ1-1,few,TRBV7-2,CASSLAHRTWSNTEAFF,TGTGCCAGCAGCTTAGCCCACAGGACCTGGTCGAACACTGAAGCTTTCTTT
.,TRBJ2-5,.,TRBV12-3/TRBV12-4,CASKLAGTAQETQYF,TGTGCCAGTAAACTTGCGGGGACGGCCCAAGAGACCCAGTACTTC
TRBD2,TRBJ2-1,many,TRBV7-2,CASSPGLAGDSSYNEQFF,TGTGCCAGCAGCCCGGGACTAGCGGGGGATAGCTCCTACAATGAGCAGTTCTTC
.,TRBJ1-1,few,TRBV6-6,CASSYSPGTEAFF,TGTGCCAGCAGTTATTCCCCAGGGACTGAAGCTTTCTTT
.,TRBJ2-3,few,TRBV14,CASSQGVWQGPTDTQYF,TGTGCCAGCAGCCAAGGAGTATGGCAGGGGCCCACAGATACGCAGTATTTT